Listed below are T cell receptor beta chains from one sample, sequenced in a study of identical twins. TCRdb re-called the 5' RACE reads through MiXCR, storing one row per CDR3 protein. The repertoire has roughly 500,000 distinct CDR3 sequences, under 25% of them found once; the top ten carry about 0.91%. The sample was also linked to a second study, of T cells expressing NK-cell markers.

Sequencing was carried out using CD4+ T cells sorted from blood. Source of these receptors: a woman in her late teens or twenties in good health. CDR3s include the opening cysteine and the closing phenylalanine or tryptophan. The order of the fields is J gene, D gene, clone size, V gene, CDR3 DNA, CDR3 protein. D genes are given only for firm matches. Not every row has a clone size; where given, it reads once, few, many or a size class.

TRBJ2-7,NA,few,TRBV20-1,TGCAGTGTCAGGCCGGCTAACGGGTACGAGCAGTACTTC,CSVRPANGYEQYF
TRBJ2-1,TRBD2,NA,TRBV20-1,TGCAGTGCCACCAGGACTAGCGCAAGCTCCTACAATGAGCAGTTCTTC,CSATRTSASSYNEQFF
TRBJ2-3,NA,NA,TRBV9,TGTGCCAGCAGCGTAGAACTAGAGGGCCCTACGCAGTATTTT,CASSVELEGPTQYF
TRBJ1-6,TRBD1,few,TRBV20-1,TGCAGTGCTAGAACTTCCGGGACAGGGTTTTCACCCCTCCACTTT,CSARTSGTGFSPLHF
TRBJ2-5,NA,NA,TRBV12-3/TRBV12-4,TGTGCCAGCACTGAAACTCTTGGAAAGACCCAGTACTTC,CASTETLGKTQYF
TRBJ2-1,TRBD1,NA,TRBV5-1,TGCGCCAGCAGCTTGGTACAGGGGGCAAGGGAGCAGTTCTTC,CASSLVQGAREQFF
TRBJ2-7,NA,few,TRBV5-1,TGCGCCAGCAGCTTGGACCTGAAGGAGCAGTACTTC,CASSLDLKEQYF
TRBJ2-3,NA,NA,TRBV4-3,TGCGCCAGCAGCCAAGATCTCAGGAGGGCATCAGATACGCAGTATTTT,CASSQDLRRASDTQYF
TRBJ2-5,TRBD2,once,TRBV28,TGTGCCAGCACCGGGACTAGCGTCGAGACCCAGTACTTC,CASTGTSVETQYF
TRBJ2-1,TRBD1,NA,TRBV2,TGTGCCAGCAGTTGGGACAGGGGGCCGCACAATGAGCAGTTCTTC,CASSWDRGPHNEQFF
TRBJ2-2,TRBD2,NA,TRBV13,TGTGCCAGCCAAGAACCCTCCGGGAGGTACACCGGGGAGCTGTTTTTT,CASQEPSGRYTGELFF
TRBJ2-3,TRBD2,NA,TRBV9,TGTGCCAGCAGCCCGGGGGGTAGCGGGGCGCGCACAGATACGCAGTATTTT,CASSPGGSGARTDTQYF
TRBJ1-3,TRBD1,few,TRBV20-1,TGCAGTGCTAGAGACCAGACAGGGGGAAACACCATATATTTT,CSARDQTGGNTIYF
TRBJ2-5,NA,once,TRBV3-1,TGTGCCAGCAGCCAAGAAGTAGCTTACCAAGAGACCCAGTACTTC,CASSQEVAYQETQYF
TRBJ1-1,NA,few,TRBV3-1,TGTGCCAGCAGCCAGACCACTGAAGCTTTCTTT,CASSQTTEAFF
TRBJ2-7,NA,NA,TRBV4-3,TGCGCCAGCAGCCAAGAGACCTGGACCCAGCAGTACTTC,CASSQETWTQQYF
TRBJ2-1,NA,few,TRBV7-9,TGTGCCAGCAGCTTAGCGACTGAGCAGTTCTTC,CASSLATEQFF
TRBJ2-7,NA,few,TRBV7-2,TGTGCCAGCAGCCCTACTTACGAGCAGTACTTC,CASSPTYEQYF
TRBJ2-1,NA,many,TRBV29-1,TGCAGCGTTGTGATAGGGACACCGTACAATGAGCAGTTCTTC,CSVVIGTPYNEQFF
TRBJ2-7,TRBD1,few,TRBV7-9,TGTGCCAGCAGCTCAGGGACAGGGGAAAGCGAGCAGTACTTC,CASSSGTGESEQYF
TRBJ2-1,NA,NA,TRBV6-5,TGTGCCAGCAGTTACTCCTGGACTGAAGGTCGCAATGAGCAGTTCTTC,CASSYSWTEGRNEQFF
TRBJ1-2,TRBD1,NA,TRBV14,TGTGCCAGCAGCTTGACAGGGGCCGGTGGCTACACCTTC,CASSLTGAGGYTF
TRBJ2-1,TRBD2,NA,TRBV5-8,TGTGCCAGCAGCTTGGCGGGACTACCATACAATGAGCAGTTCTTC,CASSLAGLPYNEQFF
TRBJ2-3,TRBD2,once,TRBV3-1,TGTGCCAGCAGCCCTGGACCCCCGACTAGCGGGTCTCATACGCAGTATTTT,CASSPGPPTSGSHTQYF
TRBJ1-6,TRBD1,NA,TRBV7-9,TGTGCCAGCAGCCGACCCGAAACAGGGGAAGATTCACCCCTCCACTTT,CASSRPETGEDSPLHF
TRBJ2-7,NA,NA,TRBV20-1,TGCAGTGCTAGGACGACTATAACCTACGAGCAGTACTTC,CSARTTITYEQYF
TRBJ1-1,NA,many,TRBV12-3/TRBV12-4,TGTGCCAGCAGCCTTTTCACTGAAGCTTTCTTT,CASSLFTEAFF
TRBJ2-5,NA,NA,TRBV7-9,TGTGCCAGCAGCTTAGTCCGAAGGCGAGAGACCCAGTACTTC,CASSLVRRRETQYF
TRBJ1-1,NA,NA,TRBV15,TGTGCCACCAGCTCCTATGGGAACACTGAAGCTTTCTTT,CATSSYGNTEAFF
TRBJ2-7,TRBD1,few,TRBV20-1,TGCAGTGCTAGAGATACCAGGGGGTTTAGCTCCTACGAGCAGTACTTC,CSARDTRGFSSYEQYF
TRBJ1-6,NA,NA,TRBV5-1,TGCGCCAGCAGCGCCGACAGTAATTCACCCCTCCACTTT,CASSADSNSPLHF
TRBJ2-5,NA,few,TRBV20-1,TGCAGTGCCAAGCACAACAGTCAAGAGACCCAGTACTTC,CSAKHNSQETQYF
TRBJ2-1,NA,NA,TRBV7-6,TGTGCCAGCAGCTTAGAAGTCAGCGCATTAGAGCAGTTCTTC,CASSLEVSALEQFF
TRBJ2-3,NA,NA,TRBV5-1,TGCGCCAGCAGCCGGTGGACTCGCGATACGCAGTATTTT,CASSRWTRDTQYF
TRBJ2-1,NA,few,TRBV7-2,TGTGCCAGCAGCTTAGAGATGGGATCCTACAATGAGCAGTTCTTC,CASSLEMGSYNEQFF
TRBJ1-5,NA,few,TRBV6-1,TGTGCCAGCAGTGAAGCTAAGGGACAGCCCCAGCATTTT,CASSEAKGQPQHF
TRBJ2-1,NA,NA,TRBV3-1,TGTGCCAGCAGATTTCAGGGGGGTTCCTACAATGAGCAGTTCTTC,CASRFQGGSYNEQFF
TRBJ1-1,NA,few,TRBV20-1,TGCAGTGCTAGAGGGGTGGGGTCTGAAGCTTTCTTT,CSARGVGSEAFF
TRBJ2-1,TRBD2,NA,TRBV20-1,TGCAGTACCAGCAGCGGGATAGGCTATGAGCAGTTCTTC,CSTSSGIGYEQFF
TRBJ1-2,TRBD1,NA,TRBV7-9,TGTGCCAGCAGCTTAGCCTCCGGACAGGGGGCGGGAGGCTACACCTTC,CASSLASGQGAGGYTF
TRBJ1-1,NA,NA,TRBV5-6,TGTGCCAGCAGCTGGGGGTACAGAAACACTGAAGCTTTCTTT,CASSWGYRNTEAFF
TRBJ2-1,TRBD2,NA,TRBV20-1,TGCAGTGCTAGAGTACAGACTAGCGGGAGGACTAGATACAATGAGCAGTTCTTC,CSARVQTSGRTRYNEQFF
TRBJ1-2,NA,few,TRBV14,TGTGCCAGCAGCCCCTCGAACAGGTTGAATGGCTACACCTTC,CASSPSNRLNGYTF
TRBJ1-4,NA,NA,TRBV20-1,TGCAGTGCTAGAGATCGGGTCGAGTTCCTGTTTTTT,CSARDRVEFLFF
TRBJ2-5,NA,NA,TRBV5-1,TGCGCCAGCAGCCCTGGACCTGAAGAGACCCAGTACTTC,CASSPGPEETQYF
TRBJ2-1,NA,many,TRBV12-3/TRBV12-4,TGTGCCAGCAGTTTGGGGGGGCCCAATGAGCAGTTCTTC,CASSLGGPNEQFF
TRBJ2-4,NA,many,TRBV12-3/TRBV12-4,TGTGCCATCGTGGACAGCAAAAACATTCAGTACTTC,CAIVDSKNIQYF
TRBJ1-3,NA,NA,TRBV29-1,TGCAGCGTTGTTGACAGGCCTGGAAACACCATATATTTT,CSVVDRPGNTIYF
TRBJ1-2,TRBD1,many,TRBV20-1,TGCAGTGCGCTCGGACAGGGCTGGGGCTACACCTTC,CSALGQGWGYTF
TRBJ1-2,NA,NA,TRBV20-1,TGCAGTGCTACCTTCGGAGGGTGGGACTACACCTTC,CSATFGGWDYTF
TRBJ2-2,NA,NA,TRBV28,TGTGCCAGCAGAAAGCCCAACACCGGGGAGCTGTTTTTT,CASRKPNTGELFF
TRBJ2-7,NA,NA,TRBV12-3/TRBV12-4,TGTGCCAGCAGTCGGGTGGAGTACTTC,CASSRVEYF
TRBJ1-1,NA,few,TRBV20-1,TGCAGATCGGGACACCTGAACACTGAAGCTTTCTTT,CRSGHLNTEAFF
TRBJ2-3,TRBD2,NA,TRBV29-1,TGCAGCGTTGAAGGGAGCGGGACTAGCCGGTATTTT,CSVEGSGTSRYF
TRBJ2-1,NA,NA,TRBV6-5,TGTGCCAGCAGTTACTCGTGGGCACAGACAAATGAGCAGTTCTTC,CASSYSWAQTNEQFF
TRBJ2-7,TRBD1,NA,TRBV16,TGTGCCAGCAGCCAATTCGACAGGGAAACCTACGAGCAGTACTTC,CASSQFDRETYEQYF
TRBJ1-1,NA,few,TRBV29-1,TGCAGCCCAAGGGAGTCGATGAACACTGAAGCTTTCTTT,CSPRESMNTEAFF
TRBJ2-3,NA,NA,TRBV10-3,TGTGCCATCAGTGATATAAGGTTCCGCACAGATACGCAGTATTTT,CAISDIRFRTDTQYF
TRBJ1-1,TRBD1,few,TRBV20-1,TGCAGCGTAACCGGGACAGTGAACACTGAAGCTTTCTTT,CSVTGTVNTEAFF